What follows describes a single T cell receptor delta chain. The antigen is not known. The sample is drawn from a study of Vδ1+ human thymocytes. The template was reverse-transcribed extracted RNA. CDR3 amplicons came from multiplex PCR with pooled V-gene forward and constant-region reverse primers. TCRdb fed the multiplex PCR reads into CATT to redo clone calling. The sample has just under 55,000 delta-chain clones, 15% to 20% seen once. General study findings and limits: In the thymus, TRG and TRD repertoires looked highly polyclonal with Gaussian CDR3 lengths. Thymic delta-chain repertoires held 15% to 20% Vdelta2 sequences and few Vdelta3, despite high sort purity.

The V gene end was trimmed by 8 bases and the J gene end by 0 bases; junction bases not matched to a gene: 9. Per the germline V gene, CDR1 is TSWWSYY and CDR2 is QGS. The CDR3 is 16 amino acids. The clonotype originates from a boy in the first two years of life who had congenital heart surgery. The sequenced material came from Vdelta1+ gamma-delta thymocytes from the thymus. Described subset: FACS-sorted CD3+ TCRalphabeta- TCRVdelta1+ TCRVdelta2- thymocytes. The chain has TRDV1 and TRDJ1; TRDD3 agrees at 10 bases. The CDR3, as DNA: TGTGCTCTTAGTCCGAACTGGGGGATGTACACCGATAAACTCATCTTT. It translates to CALSPNWGMYTDKLIF.